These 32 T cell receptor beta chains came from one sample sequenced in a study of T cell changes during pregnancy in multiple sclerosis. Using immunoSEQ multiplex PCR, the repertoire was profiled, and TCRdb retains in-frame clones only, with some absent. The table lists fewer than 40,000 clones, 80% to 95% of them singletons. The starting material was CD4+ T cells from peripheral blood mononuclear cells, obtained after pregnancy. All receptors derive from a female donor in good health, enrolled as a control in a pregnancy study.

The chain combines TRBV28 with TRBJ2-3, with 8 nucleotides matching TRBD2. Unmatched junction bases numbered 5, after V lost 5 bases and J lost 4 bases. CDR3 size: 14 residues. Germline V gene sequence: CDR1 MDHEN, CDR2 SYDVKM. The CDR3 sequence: CASSPGGVADTQYF. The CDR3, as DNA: TGTGCCAGCAGTCCGGGAGGGGTAGCAGATACGCAGTATTTT.

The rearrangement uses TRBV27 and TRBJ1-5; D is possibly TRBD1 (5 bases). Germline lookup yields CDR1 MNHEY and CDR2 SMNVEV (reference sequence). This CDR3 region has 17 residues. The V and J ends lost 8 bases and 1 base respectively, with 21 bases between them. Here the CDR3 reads CASHPGGEWSSNQPQHF. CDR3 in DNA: TGTGCCAGCCATCCTGGAGGGGAGTGGTCGAGCAATCAGCCCCAGCATTTT.

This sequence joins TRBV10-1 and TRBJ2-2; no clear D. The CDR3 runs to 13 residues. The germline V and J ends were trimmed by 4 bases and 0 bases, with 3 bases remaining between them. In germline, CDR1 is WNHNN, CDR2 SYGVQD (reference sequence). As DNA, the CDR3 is TGCGCCAGCAGTGCTACGAACACCGGGGAGCTGTTTTTT. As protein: CASSATNTGELFF.

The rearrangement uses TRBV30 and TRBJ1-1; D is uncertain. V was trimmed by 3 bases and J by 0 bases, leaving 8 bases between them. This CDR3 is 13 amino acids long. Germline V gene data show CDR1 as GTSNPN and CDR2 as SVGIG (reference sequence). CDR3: CAWRPGMNTEAFF. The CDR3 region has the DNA TGTGCCTGGAGGCCCGGGATGAACACTGAAGCTTTCTTT.

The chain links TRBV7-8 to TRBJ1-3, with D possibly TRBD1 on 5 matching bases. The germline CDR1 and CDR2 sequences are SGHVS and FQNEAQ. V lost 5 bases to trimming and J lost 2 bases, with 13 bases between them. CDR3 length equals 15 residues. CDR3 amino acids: CASSQTEIPGNTIYF. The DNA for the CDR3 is TGTGCCAGCAGCCAGACAGAAATCCCTGGAAACACCATATATTTT.

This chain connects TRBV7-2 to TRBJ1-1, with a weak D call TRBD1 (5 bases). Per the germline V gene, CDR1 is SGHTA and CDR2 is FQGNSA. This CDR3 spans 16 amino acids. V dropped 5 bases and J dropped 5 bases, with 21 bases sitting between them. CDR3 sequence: CASSANGGYRRTEAFF. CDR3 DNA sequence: TGTGCCAGCAGCGCCAACGGGGGTTATAGGAGGACTGAAGCTTTCTTT.

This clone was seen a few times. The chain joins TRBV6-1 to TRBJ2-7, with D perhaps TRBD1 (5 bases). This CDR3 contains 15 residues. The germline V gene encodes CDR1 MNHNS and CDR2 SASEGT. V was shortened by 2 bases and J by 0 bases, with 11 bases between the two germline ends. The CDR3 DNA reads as TGTGCCAGCAGTGAACACAGGTCAAGCTCCTACGAGCAGTACTTC. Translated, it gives CASSEHRSSSYEQYF.

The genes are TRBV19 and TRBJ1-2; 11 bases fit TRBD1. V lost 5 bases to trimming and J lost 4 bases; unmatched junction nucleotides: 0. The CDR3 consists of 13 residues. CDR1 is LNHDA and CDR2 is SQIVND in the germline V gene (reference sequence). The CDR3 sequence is CASSGQGAYGYTF. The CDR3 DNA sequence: TGTGCCAGTAGTGGACAGGGGGCCTATGGCTACACCTTC.

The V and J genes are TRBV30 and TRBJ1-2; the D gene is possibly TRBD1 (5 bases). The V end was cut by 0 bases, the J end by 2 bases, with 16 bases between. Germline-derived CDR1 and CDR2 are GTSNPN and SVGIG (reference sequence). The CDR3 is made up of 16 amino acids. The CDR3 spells CAWSVSGGTENYGYTF. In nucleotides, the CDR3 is TGTGCCTGGAGTGTAAGTGGGGGGACGGAGAACTATGGCTACACCTTC.

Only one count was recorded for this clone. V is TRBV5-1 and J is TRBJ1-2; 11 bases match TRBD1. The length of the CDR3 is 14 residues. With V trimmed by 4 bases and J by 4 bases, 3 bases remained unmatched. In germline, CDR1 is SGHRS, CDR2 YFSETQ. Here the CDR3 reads CASSAGQGGYGYTF. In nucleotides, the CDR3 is TGCGCCAGCAGCGCGGGACAGGGGGGCTATGGCTACACCTTC.

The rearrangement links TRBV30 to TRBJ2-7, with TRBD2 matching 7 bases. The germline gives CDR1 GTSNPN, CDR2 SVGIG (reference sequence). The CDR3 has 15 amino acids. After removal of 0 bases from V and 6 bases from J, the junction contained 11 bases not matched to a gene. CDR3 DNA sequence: TGTGCCTGGAGTGTATTAGGTACGCCGGGAGGCGAGCAGTACTTC. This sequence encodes CAWSVLGTPGGEQYF.

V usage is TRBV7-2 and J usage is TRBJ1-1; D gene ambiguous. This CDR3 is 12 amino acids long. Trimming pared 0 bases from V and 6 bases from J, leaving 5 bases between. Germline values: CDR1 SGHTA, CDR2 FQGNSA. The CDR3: CASSLAGAEAFF. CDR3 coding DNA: TGTGCCAGCAGCTTAGCGGGCGCTGAAGCTTTCTTT.

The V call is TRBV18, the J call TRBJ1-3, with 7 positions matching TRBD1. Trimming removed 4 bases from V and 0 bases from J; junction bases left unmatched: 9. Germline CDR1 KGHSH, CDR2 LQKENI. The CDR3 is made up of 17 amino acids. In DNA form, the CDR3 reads TGTGCCAGCTCACAAACGACAGGGACCTACTCTGGAAACACCATATATTTT. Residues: CASSQTTGTYSGNTIYF.

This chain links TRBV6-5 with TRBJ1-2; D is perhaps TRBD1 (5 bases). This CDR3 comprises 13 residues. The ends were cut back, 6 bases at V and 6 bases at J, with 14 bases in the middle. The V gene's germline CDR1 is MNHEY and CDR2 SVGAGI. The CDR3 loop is CASRAGRGDGYTF. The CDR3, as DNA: TGTGCCAGCAGGGCGGGGAGGGGAGATGGCTACACCTTC.

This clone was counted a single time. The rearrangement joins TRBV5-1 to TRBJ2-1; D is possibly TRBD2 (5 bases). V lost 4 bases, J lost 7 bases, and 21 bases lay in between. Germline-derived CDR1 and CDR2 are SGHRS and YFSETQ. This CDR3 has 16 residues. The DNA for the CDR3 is TGCGCCAGCAGCGCGTGGTCCAGCGGCAATGGAAATGAGCAGTTCTTC. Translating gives CASSAWSSGNGNEQFF. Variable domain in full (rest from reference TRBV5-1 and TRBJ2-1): KAGVTQTPRYLIKTRGQQVTLSCSPISGHRSVSWYQQTPGQGLQFLFEYFSETQRNKGNFPGRFSGRQFSNSRSEMNVSTLELGDSALYLCASSAWSSGNGNEQFFGPGTRLTVL.

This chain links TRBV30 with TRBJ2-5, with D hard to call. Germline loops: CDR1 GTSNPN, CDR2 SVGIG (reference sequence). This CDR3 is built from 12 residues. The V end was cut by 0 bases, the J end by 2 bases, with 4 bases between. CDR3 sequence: CAWSVSQETQYF. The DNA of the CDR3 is TGTGCCTGGAGTGTTAGTCAAGAGACCCAGTACTTC.

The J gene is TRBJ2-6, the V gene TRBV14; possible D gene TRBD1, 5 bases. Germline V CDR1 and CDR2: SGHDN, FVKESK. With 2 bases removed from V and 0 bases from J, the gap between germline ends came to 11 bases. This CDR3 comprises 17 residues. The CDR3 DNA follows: TGTGCCAGCAGCCAAAGGACACCACTCTCTGGGGCCAACGTCCTGACTTTC. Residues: CASSQRTPLSGANVLTF.

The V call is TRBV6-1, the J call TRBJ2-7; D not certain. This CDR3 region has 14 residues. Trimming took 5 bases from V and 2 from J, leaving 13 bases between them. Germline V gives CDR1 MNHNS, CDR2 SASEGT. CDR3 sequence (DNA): TGTGCCAGCAGTATCGGTGCCATTACCTACGAGCAGTACTTC. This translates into CASSIGAITYEQYF.

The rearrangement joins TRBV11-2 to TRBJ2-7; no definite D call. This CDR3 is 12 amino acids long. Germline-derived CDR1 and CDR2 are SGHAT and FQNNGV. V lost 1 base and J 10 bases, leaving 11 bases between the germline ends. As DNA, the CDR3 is TGTGCCAGCAGCTTAGTACCCTCAGGCCAGTACTTC. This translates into CASSLVPSGQYF.

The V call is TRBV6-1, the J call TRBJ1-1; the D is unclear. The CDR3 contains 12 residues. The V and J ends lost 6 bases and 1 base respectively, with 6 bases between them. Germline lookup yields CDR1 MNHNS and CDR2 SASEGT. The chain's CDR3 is CASRSENTEAFF. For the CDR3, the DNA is TGTGCCAGCAGATCAGAGAACACTGAAGCTTTCTTT.

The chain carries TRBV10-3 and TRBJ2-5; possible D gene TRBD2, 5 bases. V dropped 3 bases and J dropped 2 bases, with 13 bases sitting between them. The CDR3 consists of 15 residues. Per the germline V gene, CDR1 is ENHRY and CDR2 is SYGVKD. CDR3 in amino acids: CAISDSPRGQETQYF. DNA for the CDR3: TGTGCCATCAGTGACTCACCCCGGGGACAAGAGACCCAGTACTTC.

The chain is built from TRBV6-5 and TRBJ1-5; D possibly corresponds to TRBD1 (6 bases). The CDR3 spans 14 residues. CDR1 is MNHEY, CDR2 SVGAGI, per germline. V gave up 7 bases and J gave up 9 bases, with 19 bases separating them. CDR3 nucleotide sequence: TGTGCCAGCAAATCCACAGGGACGGGGTTGCCCCAGCATTTT. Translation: CASKSTGTGLPQHF.

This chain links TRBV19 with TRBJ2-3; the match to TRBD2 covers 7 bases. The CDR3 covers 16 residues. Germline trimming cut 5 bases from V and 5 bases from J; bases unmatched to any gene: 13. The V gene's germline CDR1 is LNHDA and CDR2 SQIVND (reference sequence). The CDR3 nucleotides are TGTGCCAGTAGTCCCCGCGGAGCGGGGCGTGTAGATACGCAGTATTTT. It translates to CASSPRGAGRVDTQYF.

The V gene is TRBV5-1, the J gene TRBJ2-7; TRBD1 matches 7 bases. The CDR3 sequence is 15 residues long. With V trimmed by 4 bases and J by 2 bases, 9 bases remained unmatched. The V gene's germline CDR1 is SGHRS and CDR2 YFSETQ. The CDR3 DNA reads TGCGCCAGCAGCCCGACGGTTGGACAGGCCTACGAGCAGTACTTC. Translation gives CASSPTVGQAYEQYF.

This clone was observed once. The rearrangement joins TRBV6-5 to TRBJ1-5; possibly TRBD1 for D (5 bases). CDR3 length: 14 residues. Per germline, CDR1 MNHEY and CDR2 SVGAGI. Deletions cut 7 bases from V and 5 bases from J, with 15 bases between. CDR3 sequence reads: CASTLRGGYQPQHF. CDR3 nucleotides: TGTGCCAGCACCCTACGCGGGGGATATCAGCCCCAGCATTTT.

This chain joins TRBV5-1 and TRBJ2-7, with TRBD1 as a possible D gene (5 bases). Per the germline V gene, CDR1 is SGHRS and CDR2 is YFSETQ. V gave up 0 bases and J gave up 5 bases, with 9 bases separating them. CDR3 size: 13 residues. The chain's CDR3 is CASSLDIGDEQYF. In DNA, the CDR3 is TGCGCCAGCAGCTTGGATATAGGGGACGAGCAGTACTTC.

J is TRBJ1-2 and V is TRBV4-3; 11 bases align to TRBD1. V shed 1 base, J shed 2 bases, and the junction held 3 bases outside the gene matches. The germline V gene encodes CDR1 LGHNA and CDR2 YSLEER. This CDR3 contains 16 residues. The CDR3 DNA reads TGCGCCAGCAGCCAAGGCCGGGACAGGGGGAACTATGGCTACACCTTC. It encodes CASSQGRDRGNYGYTF.

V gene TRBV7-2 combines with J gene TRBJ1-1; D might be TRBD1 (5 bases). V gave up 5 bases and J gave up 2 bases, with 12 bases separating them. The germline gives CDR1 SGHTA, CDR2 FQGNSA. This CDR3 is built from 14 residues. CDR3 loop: CASSTRQLNTEAFF. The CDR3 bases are TGTGCCAGCAGCACTCGACAGCTTAACACTGAAGCTTTCTTT.

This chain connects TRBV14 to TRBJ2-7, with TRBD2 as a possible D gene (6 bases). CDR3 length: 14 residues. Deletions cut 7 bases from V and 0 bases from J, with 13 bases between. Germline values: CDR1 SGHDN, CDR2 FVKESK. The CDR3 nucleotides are TGTGCCAGCAATAACTACGGGGGCTCCTACGAGCAGTACTTC. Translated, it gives CASNNYGGSYEQYF.

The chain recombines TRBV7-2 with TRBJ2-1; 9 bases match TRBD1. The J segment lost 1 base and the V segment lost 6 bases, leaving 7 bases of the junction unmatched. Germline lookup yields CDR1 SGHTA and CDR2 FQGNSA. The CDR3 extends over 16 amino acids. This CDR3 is CASRITGGSSYNEQFF. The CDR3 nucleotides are TGTGCCAGCAGGATAACAGGGGGCTCATCCTACAATGAGCAGTTCTTC.

In DNA, the CDR3 is TGTGCCAGCAGTGTTAGAGGGAGTTTCACCGGGGAGCTGTTTTTT. Translated: CASSVRGSFTGELFF. The J gene is TRBJ2-2, the V gene TRBV6-1, with D possibly TRBD2 on 5 matching bases. Germline loops: CDR1 MNHNS, CDR2 SASEGT. This CDR3 comprises 15 residues. The germline V and J ends were trimmed by 4 bases and 4 bases, with 13 bases remaining between them.

The CDR3 protein is CASSVEAGQGGTEAFF. The CDR3 DNA sequence: TGTGCCAGCAGCGTAGAAGCTGGTCAGGGGGGAACTGAAGCTTTCTTT. This chain connects TRBV9 to TRBJ1-1, with 7 bases that match TRBD1. The length of the CDR3 is 16 residues. Trimming cost V 0 bases and J 5 bases; bases outside gene matches: 10. Per the germline V gene, CDR1 is SGDLS and CDR2 is YYNGEE.